This T cell receptor beta chain stems from a study of blood T cell repertoires in COVID-19 (TCRdb year 2020). Study-level background: Collaborator samples came from the United States, Italy and Spain and covered acute and convalescent phases of COVID-19. The prospective study material was composed of cDNA or gDNA derived from T cells, B-cell-depleted T cells, or PBMCs. Deeply sampled blood TCRbeta repertoires from subjects exposed to, actively infected with, or recovered from COVID-19 were included in the dataset. The repertoires were made available in a free public database intended to serve as a resource for research on the immune response to SARS-CoV-2. The samples were drawn from the first 160 participants of the ongoing ImmuneRACE study and from 1,200 or so subjects provided by 6 global collaborators. The sample metadata nearly always contained a de-identified subject ID, COVID-19 status, age in years and sex. Where available, HLA class I and class II types were obtained from metadata supplied by the sample provider rather than from assay-based typing.

This clone showed up just once. Its antigen is still unknown. No base quality information exists; no much larger clone differs at one position. From the germline V gene, CDR1 is SNHLY and CDR2 is FYNNEI. Germline trimming: 8 bases from V, 6 bases from J; junction bases outside gene matches: 9. The CDR3 goes from the cysteine to the phenylalanine over 13 residues. Just CDR3 DNA is preserved here, 39 bases in frame from base 1. Collaborating institutions collected whole blood in K2EDTA tubes following their own protocols. For TCRbeta analysis, collaborator samples were shipped as frozen whole blood, as isolated PBMCs, or as DNA extracted from either sample type. The paper's findings and limits, for the study overall: Clinical and demographic metadata were provided uncurated, with the amount varying by source and participant.

TCRbeta CDR3 regions were amplified from genomic DNA using the immunoSEQ Assay, a bias-controlled multiplex PCR. Concerning the study's data processing: The number of nucleated cells in each sample was estimated by amplification of reference gene primers within the assay. Sequence reads were collapsed and filtered to measure the absolute abundance of every unique TCRbeta CDR3 rearrangement. For each sample, productive Simpson clonality was calculated by taking the square root of Simpson's diversity index across productive rearrangements. This is the immuneACCESS table as TCRdb keeps it, with only in-frame sequences that have V and J called. A part of the clones is gone; compared with another copy, unresolved V genes explain less than half, and the rest is unexplained. D and trimming were read from the DNA, whereas the V and J calls and clone size are those reported in that table. A total of about 59,000 clones appear in this sample, more than 80% of them only once. The biggest ten clones account for roughly 15% of the sample.

Material for sequencing was peripheral blood. The V gene is TRBV2 and the J gene is TRBJ2-7; a stretch of 8 junction bases matches TRBD2. This receptor was taken from a man older than 75 with acute or convalescent COVID-19. The nucleotide sequence reads TGTGCCAGCGGCCGGGAGGGGTTGGGCGAGCAGTACTTC. It encodes CASGREGLGEQYF.